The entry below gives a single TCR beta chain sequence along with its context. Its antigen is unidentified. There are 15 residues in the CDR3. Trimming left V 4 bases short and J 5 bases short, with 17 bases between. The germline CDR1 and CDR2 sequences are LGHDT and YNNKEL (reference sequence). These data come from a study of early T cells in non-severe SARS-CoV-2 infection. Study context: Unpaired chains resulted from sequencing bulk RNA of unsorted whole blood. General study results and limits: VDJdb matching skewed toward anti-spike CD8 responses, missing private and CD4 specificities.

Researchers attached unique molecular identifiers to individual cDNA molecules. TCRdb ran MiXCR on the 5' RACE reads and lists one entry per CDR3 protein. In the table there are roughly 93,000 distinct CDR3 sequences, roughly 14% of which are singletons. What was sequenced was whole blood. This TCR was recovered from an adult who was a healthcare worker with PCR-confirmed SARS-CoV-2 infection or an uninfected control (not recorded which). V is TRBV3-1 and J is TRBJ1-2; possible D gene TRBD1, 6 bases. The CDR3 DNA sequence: TGTGCCAGCAGCCGACGGGGGGGCAGTAGGTATGGCTACACCTTC. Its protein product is CASSRRGGSRYGYTF.